Given below is one T cell receptor beta chain in context. Its target is not known. Universal primer sites and UMIs were introduced during 5'RACE template-switching synthesis of TCR cDNA. A single record per CDR3 protein comes from TCRdb applying MiXCR to the 5' RACE reads. Of around 70,000 distinct CDR3 sequences in the sample, roughly 6.9% are singletons; the top ten hold 35%. Germline loops: CDR1 KGHSH, CDR2 LQKENI. The CDR3 extends over 16 amino acids. V lost 3 bases and J lost 4, with 18 bases in between. The source of the sample is a study of T cells after yellow fever vaccination. General study points: A limited proportion of clonotypes was detected within both the CD4 and CD8 compartments. Most primary-vaccination clones reappeared after the booster (about 95% CD4, more than 70% CD8).

This chain uses TRBV18 with TRBJ1-1; TRBD1 is a possible D gene (6 bases). This clonotype originated in a man aged 18 to 30 who received the YFV17D yellow fever vaccine. The input for sequencing was CD8+ T cells sorted from PBMCs, taken about 5 days after the first yellow fever vaccination. The CDR3 protein is CASSPGAGTLATEAFF. The CDR3 nucleotides are TGTGCCAGCTCACCCGGGGCGGGGACATTGGCCACTGAAGCTTTCTTT.